The subject of this entry is one TCR beta chain. The data stem from a study of blood T cell repertoires in COVID-19. As handled by the study authors: Amplification of reference gene primers was used by the study to estimate nucleated cell counts. The protocol was immunoSEQ multiplex PCR, while the TCRdb copy is restricted to in-frame clones and leaves out a portion. D and trimming come from the DNA, and the V and J calls and clone size come from that table. Here the sample spans under 100,000 clones, around 78% being singletons. The length of the CDR3 is 12 residues. CDR1 is MGHDK, CDR2 SYGVNS, per germline. V dropped 3 bases and J dropped 14 bases, with 11 bases sitting between them. Patients from Seattle were sampled longitudinally, starting during active infection.

Sequences were obtained from peripheral blood. The origin of this receptor is a man aged 60 to 75 with COVID-19, enrolled during active disease. The chain joins TRBV25-1 to TRBJ1-6, with no clear D. The CDR3 nucleotides are TGTGCCAGCAGTGATAGCGTGTTAGCCCTCCACTTT. Protein product: CASSDSVLALHF.